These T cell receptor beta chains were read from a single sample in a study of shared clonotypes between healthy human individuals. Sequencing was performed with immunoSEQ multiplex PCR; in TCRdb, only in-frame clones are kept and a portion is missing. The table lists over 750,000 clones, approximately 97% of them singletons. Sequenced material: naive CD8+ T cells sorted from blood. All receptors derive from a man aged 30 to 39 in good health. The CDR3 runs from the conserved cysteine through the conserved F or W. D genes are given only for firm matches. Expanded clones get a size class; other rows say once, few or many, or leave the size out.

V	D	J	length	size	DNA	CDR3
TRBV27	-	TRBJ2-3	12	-	TGTGCCAGCAGTTTAGTTGGAGATACGCAGTATTTT	CASSLVGDTQYF
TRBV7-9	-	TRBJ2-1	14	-	TGTGCCAGCATCGCCGGGACTCCTTACAATGAGCAGTTCTTC	CASIAGTPYNEQFF
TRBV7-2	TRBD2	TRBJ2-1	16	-	TGTGCCAGCAGCTCTGACACCGGGACTAGCGGTTTGGGCCTACTCTTC	CASSSDTGTSGLGLLF
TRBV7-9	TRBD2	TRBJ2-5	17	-	TGTGCCAGCAGCTTAATTCCGGCTAGCGGGAGAGGGAAGACCCAGTACTTC	CASSLIPASGRGKTQYF
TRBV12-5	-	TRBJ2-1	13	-	TGTGCTAGTGCCCCGGAAGGGTACAATGAGCAGTTCTTC	CASAPEGYNEQFF
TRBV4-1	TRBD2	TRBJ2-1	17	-	TGCGCCAGCAGCCAAGTCCTAGCGGGAACGGGATACAATGAGCAGTTCTTC	CASSQVLAGTGYNEQFF
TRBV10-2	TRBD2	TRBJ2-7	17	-	TGCGCCAGCAGTCCCCCTTTGTGGCGGGAGGGCGTCTACGAGCAGTACTTC	CASSPPLWREGVYEQYF
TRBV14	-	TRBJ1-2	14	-	TGTGCCAGCAGCCAAGAACCCCACTACTATGGCTACACCTTC	CASSQEPHYYGYTF
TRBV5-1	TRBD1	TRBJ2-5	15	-	TGCGCCAGCAGCGAGCGCGGACAGGGAAGCGAGACCCAGTACTTC	CASSERGQGSETQYF
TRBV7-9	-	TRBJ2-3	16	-	TGTGCTTACCCAGGGGCGGGGGCCTGGGGCACAGATACGCAGTATTTT	CAYPGAGAWGTDTQYF
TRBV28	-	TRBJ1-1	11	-	TGTGCCAGCAGTTTAGGGCCTGAAGCTTTCTTT	CASSLGPEAFF
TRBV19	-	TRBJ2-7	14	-	TGTGCCAGTACCAGTACAGGGGGGGACTACGAGCAGTACTTC	CASTSTGGDYEQYF
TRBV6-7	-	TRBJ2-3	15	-	TGTGCCAGCAGTTACAGTGGATTGAGCACAGATACGCAGTATTTT	CASSYSGLSTDTQYF
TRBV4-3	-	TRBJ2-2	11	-	TGCGCCAGCAGCCAAATCGGGGAGCTGTTTTTT	CASSQIGELFF
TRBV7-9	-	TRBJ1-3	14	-	TGTGCCAGCAGCTCCCCAGGGCCCGGAAACACCATATATTTT	CASSSPGPGNTIYF
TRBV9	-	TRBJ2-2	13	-	TGTGCCAGCAGCGTAGAAAGTCCCGGGGAGCTGTTTTTT	CASSVESPGELFF
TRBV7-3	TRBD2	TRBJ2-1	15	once	TGTGCCAGCAGCTTAACCAGCGGGAGTTCAGATGAGCAGTTCTTC	CASSLTSGSSDEQFF
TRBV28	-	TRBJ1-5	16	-	TGTGCCAGCAGCTGGGTTAAGGGTCTTGTCAATCAGCCCCAGCATTTT	CASSWVKGLVNQPQHF
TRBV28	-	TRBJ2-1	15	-	TGTGCCAGCAGCCGTAACTACGACTCCTACAATGAGCAGTTCTTC	CASSRNYDSYNEQFF
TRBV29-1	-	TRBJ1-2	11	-	TGCAGCGTTGAAGAGGTCTATGGCTACACCTTC	CSVEEVYGYTF
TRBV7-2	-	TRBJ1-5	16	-	TGTGCCAGCAGCCCCCGGGGGGACGGGAGCAATCAGCCCCAGCATTTT	CASSPRGDGSNQPQHF
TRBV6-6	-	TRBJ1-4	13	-	TGTGCCAGCAGTTCAGGCGGCAATGAAAAACTGTTTTTT	CASSSGGNEKLFF
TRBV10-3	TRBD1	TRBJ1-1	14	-	TGTGCCATCAGGGCGGGGACAGCGAACACTGAAGCTTTCTTT	CAIRAGTANTEAFF
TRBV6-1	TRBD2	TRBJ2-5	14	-	TGTGCCAGCAGTGGCCTAGCGGGAACAGAGACCCAGTACTTC	CASSGLAGTETQYF
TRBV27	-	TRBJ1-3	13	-	TGTGCCAGCAGTTCAAACGCGGGAAACACCATATATTTT	CASSSNAGNTIYF
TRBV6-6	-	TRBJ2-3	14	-	TGTGCCAGCAGCTCCCTTGGGGGGACAGATACGCAGTATTTT	CASSSLGGTDTQYF
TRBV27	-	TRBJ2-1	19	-	TGTGCCAGCAGTGAGACAGGGGGCGTAGCGGGGGCGCCCTACAATGAGCAGTTCTTC	CASSETGGVAGAPYNEQFF
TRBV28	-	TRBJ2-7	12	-	TGTGCCATAGCAAGGAACTCCTACGAGCAGTACTTC	CAIARNSYEQYF